What follows are 26 T cell receptor beta chains derived from one specimen sequenced in a study of blood T cell repertoires in COVID-19. Sequencing used immunoSEQ multiplex PCR; TCRdb keeps in-frame clones, though not all of them. The table lists 70,000 to 85,000 clones, roughly 80% of them singletons, with about a sixth in the top ten. The specimen was peripheral blood. The receptors derive from a woman older than 75 with acute or convalescent COVID-19.

This chain links TRBV24-1 with TRBJ2-3; TRBD2 aligns across 10 bases. Looked up from germline, CDR1 is KGHDR and CDR2 is SFDVKD. V lost 3 bases and J lost 2; bases outside the gene matches: 1. The CDR3 extends over 15 amino acids. The CDR3 region has the DNA TGTGCCACCAGTGATACTAGCGGGACCACAGATACGCAGTATTTT. This sequence encodes CATSDTSGTTDTQYF.

The rearrangement uses TRBV5-6 and TRBJ1-1, with unresolved D. V lost 0 bases to trimming and J lost 1 base, with 10 bases between them. Per the germline V gene, CDR1 is SGHDT and CDR2 is YYEEEE. The CDR3 covers 15 residues. In nucleotides, the CDR3 is TGTGCCAGCAGCTTGGTCCACAGCTGGAACACTGAAGCTTTCTTT. It translates to CASSLVHSWNTEAFF. The entire variable domain, with the rest obtained from reference TRBV5-6 and TRBJ1-1, is as follows: DAGVTQSPTHLIKTRGQQVTLRCSPKSGHDTVSWYQQALGQGPQFIFQYYEEEERQRGNFPDRFSGHQFPNYSSELNVNALLLGDSALYLCASSLVHSWNTEAFFGQGTRLTVV.

The chain links TRBV7-2 to TRBJ1-2; D ambiguous. This CDR3 comprises 15 residues. From germline, CDR1 is SGHTA and CDR2 FQGNSA. Trimming removed 4 bases from V and 8 bases from J, with 20 bases in between. The CDR3, as DNA: TGTGCCAGCAGCTCTGCCCCCGGGTACCTAAAAGGCTACACCTTC. It codes for CASSSAPGYLKGYTF.

The rearrangement links TRBV7-3 to TRBJ2-1; D gene uncertain. Germline CDR1 SGHTA, CDR2 FQGTGA. The CDR3 loop spans 13 amino acids. The V and J ends lost 2 bases and 9 bases respectively, with 11 bases between them. The CDR3 protein is CASSLLAPGEQFF. CDR3 DNA sequence: TGTGCCAGCAGCTTACTTGCCCCCGGTGAGCAGTTCTTC.

The rearrangement uses TRBV6-6 and TRBJ1-2, with D possibly being TRBD1 (5 bases). From germline, CDR1 is MNHNY and CDR2 SVGAGI (reference sequence). This CDR3 comprises 14 residues. The V end lost 3 bases, the J end lost 7 bases, and 15 bases lay between the germline ends. The CDR3 DNA reads as TGTGCCAGCAGTTATCCGGGGGAGGAGATTGGCTACACCTTC. Protein: CASSYPGEEIGYTF.

In its sample, this clone was seen a few times. The CDR3, as DNA: TGTGCCAGCAGCTACAACCTCGTTGGCACAGGAACTGAAGCTTTCTTT. Translation gives CASSYNLVGTGTEAFF. The chain employs TRBV6-5 and TRBJ1-1, with D tentatively TRBD1 (5 bases). Germline values: CDR1 MNHEY, CDR2 SVGAGI. V dropped 6 bases and J dropped 5 bases, with 22 bases sitting between them. The CDR3 is 16 residues long.

V and J are TRBV6-2 or TRBV6-3 and TRBJ1-6; 10 positions match TRBD1. CDR1 is MNHEY, CDR2 SVGEGT, per germline. J gave up 11 bases and V 0 bases, and 4 bases lay outside the gene matches. The CDR3 totals 15 residues. This CDR3 is CASSYSPGQGTPLHF. The CDR3 DNA follows: TGTGCCAGCAGTTACTCCCCGGGACAGGGGACACCCCTCCACTTT.

The sample holds one count of this clone. V gene TRBV6-6 combines with J gene TRBJ2-4, with a possible D match to TRBD1 (6 bases). The CDR3 covers 15 residues. Per the germline V gene, CDR1 is MNHNY and CDR2 is SVGAGI (reference sequence). V was pared by 4 bases and J by 3 bases, with 13 bases between. The CDR3 here is CASSFNREGKNIQYF. The CDR3 bases are TGTGCCAGCAGTTTCAACAGGGAAGGCAAAAACATTCAGTACTTC.

V is TRBV6-5 and J is TRBJ1-5; weak D call: TRBD1 (5 bases). The V gene lost 6 bases and the J gene lost 5 bases, with 11 bases spanning the gap. The germline V gene encodes CDR1 MNHEY and CDR2 SVGAGI. This CDR3 is built from 13 residues. CDR3 DNA: TGTGCCAGCAGCCTTTGGGGGGATCAGCCCCAGCATTTT. Its protein product is CASSLWGDQPQHF.

This chain connects TRBV7-9 to TRBJ1-4, with 8 bases fitting TRBD1. With 5 bases clipped from V and 4 bases from J, the junction kept 9 bases outside the gene matches. Germline CDR1 reads SEHNR; CDR2 reads FQNEAQ (reference sequence). The CDR3 is made up of 16 amino acids. The CDR3 sequence: CASSHEGQGINEKLFF. CDR3 nucleotides: TGTGCCAGCAGCCATGAAGGACAGGGAATTAATGAAAAACTGTTTTTT.

The V call is TRBV19, the J call TRBJ2-2, with 9 bases identical to TRBD2. This CDR3 spans 16 amino acids. In germline, CDR1 is LNHDA, CDR2 SQIVND (reference sequence). V was clipped by 4 bases and J by 2 bases; unmatched bases: 5. CDR3 DNA sequence: TGTGCCAGTAGTAGGGTAGCGGGGGTAAACACCGGGGAGCTGTTTTTT. Translation: CASSRVAGVNTGELFF. The full variable domain, completed using reference TRBV19 and TRBJ2-2, is DGGITQSPKYLFRKEGQNVTLSCEQNLNHDAMYWYRQDPGQGLRLIYYSQIVNDFQKGDIAEGYSVSREKKESFPLTVTSAQKNPTAFYLCASSRVAGVNTGELFFGEGSRLTVL.

The CDR3 DNA follows: TGTGCTAGTGGTGTCCGACAGGGGGGGGAAGGTGGCTACACCTTC. Translating gives CASGVRQGGEGGYTF. The chain employs TRBV12-5 and TRBJ1-2; 9 nucleotides match TRBD1. V was pared by 5 bases and J by 7 bases, with 11 bases of the junction left unmatched. The length of the CDR3 is 15 residues. Germline-derived CDR1 and CDR2 are LGHNT and FRNRAP.

This rearrangement joins TRBV7-9 to TRBJ2-7; maybe TRBD2 (6 bases). The CDR3 has 13 amino acids. V was cut by 5 bases and J by 5 bases, with 13 bases left in between. Per the germline V gene, CDR1 is SEHNR and CDR2 is FQNEAQ (reference sequence). CDR3 region: CASSEAGFDEQYF. The DNA of the CDR3 is TGTGCCAGCAGCGAGGCGGGGTTCGACGAGCAGTACTTC.

This clone appeared a few times. The chain combines TRBV3-1 (or the pseudogene TRBV3-2) with TRBJ2-1, with TRBD2 matching over 10 bases. J lost 4 bases, V lost 5 bases, and 8 bases had no gene match. The germline V gene encodes CDR1 LGHDT and CDR2 YNNKEL (reference sequence). The CDR3 covers 16 residues. CDR3 residues: CASSFAPSGGYNEQFF. The CDR3 DNA follows: TGTGCCAGCAGCTTCGCCCCTAGCGGGGGTTACAATGAGCAGTTCTTC.

The V and J genes are TRBV3-1 (or the pseudogene TRBV3-2) and TRBJ1-2; D may be TRBD1 (5 bases). CDR1 and CDR2 (germline): LGHDT, YNNKEL (reference sequence). Deletions cut 0 bases from V and 8 bases from J, with 19 bases between. The CDR3 covers 16 residues. The CDR3 region is CASSQDTAGRRGGYTF. In DNA, the CDR3 is TGTGCCAGCAGCCAAGATACGGCAGGGCGTAGAGGAGGCTACACCTTC.

The chain has TRBV7-9 and TRBJ2-7; D is possibly TRBD1 (6 bases). Between the trimmed V and J ends, which lost 5 bases and 2 bases, there was a span of 10 bases. The CDR3 spans 13 residues. Per the germline V gene, CDR1 is SEHNR and CDR2 is FQNEAQ (reference sequence). The CDR3 region is CASSPGATYEQYF. CDR3 nucleotide sequence: TGTGCCAGCAGCCCAGGGGCTACCTACGAGCAGTACTTC.

The chain is built from TRBV27 and TRBJ1-2, with 8 bases matching TRBD1. The trim removed 5 bases at V and 7 bases at J, leaving 9 bases unmatched. From germline, CDR1 is MNHEY and CDR2 SMNVEV (reference sequence). This CDR3 region has 14 residues. The CDR3 spells CASSTRQGAAGYTF. The CDR3 nucleotides are TGTGCCAGCAGTACACGCCAGGGGGCGGCTGGCTACACCTTC.

This clone has only a few counts. The V and J genes are TRBV5-8 and TRBJ1-2; unclear D gene. The CDR3 extends over 14 amino acids. Germline V gene lookup returns CDR1 SGHTS and CDR2 YDEGEE. V was clipped by 2 bases and J by 3 bases, with 11 bases between them. The CDR3 nucleotides are TGTGCCAGCAGCTTACTGGCTAGTGACTATGGCTACACCTTC. Its protein is CASSLLASDYGYTF.

The chain joins TRBV7-9 to TRBJ1-3, with TRBD1 identical over 9 bases. The trim removed 5 bases at V and 3 bases at J, leaving 11 bases unmatched. Germline V gene data show CDR1 as SEHNR and CDR2 as FQNEAQ (reference sequence). The CDR3 extends over 17 amino acids. CDR3 amino acids: CASSESRDREFGNTIYF. CDR3 coding DNA: TGTGCCAGCAGCGAGTCCCGGGACAGGGAATTTGGAAACACCATATATTTT.

CDR3 loop: CASSLAGGYQETQYF. CDR3 DNA sequence: TGTGCCAGCAGCTTAGCGGGGGGGTACCAAGAGACCCAGTACTTC. The chain recombines TRBV11-2 with TRBJ2-5; 8 positions match TRBD2. This CDR3 spans 15 amino acids. Germline V gene sequence: CDR1 SGHAT, CDR2 FQNNGV. The trim removed 1 base at V and 0 bases at J, leaving 1 base unmatched. Complete variable domain (other parts from reference TRBV11-2 and TRBJ2-5): EAGVAQSPRYKIIEKRQSVAFWCNPISGHATLYWYQQILGQGPKLLIQFQNNGVVDDSQLPKDRFSAERLKGVDSTLKIQPAKLEDSAVYLCASSLAGGYQETQYFGPGTRLLVL.

This rearrangement joins TRBV9 to TRBJ2-5; 7 nucleotides match TRBD2. Looked up from germline, CDR1 is SGDLS and CDR2 is YYNGEE. The V gene end was trimmed by 4 bases and the J gene end by 3 bases; junction bases not matched to a gene: 3. This CDR3 region has 13 residues. CDR3 amino acids: CASSRGLEETQYF. CDR3 nucleotides: TGTGCCAGCAGCCGTGGACTAGAAGAGACCCAGTACTTC.

The V and J genes are TRBV2 and TRBJ2-7, with a possible D match to TRBD1 (6 bases). The CDR3 is made up of 14 amino acids. Trimming stripped 7 bases from V and 0 bases from J, with 13 bases between. Germline CDR1 and CDR2: SNHLY and FYNNEI. The CDR3 nucleotides read TGTGCCAGCAAAGGACAGTCATACTCCTACGAGCAGTACTTC. It is translated as CASKGQSYSYEQYF.

This CDR3 reads CASSFGGSNYGYTF. In DNA, the CDR3 is TGTGCCAGCAGCTTTGGGGGGTCCAACTATGGCTACACCTTC. This chain uses TRBV7-2 with TRBJ1-2; tentatively, D is TRBD1 (5 bases). The germline V gene has CDR1 SGHTA and CDR2 FQGNSA. This CDR3 is 14 amino acids long. Trimming removed 3 bases from V and 2 bases from J, with 10 bases in between.

J is TRBJ1-5 and V is TRBV19, with D maybe TRBD1 (6 bases). This CDR3 comprises 15 residues. Germline V gives CDR1 LNHDA, CDR2 SQIVND (reference sequence). Between the trimmed V and J ends, which lost 7 bases and 4 bases, there was a span of 17 bases. CDR3 protein: CASTPTGSGNQPQHF. The CDR3 nucleotides read TGTGCCAGTACACCAACAGGGTCGGGAAATCAGCCCCAGCATTTT.

CDR3 sequence (DNA): TGTGCCAGCAGATCCCCGACAGACTATGGCTACACCTTC. Translation: CASRSPTDYGYTF. This chain uses TRBV2 with TRBJ1-2, with a tentative D call TRBD1 (5 bases). Germline CDR1 reads SNHLY; CDR2 reads FYNNEI. Trimming removed 6 bases at V and 3 bases at J, with 11 bases between. The CDR3 is 13 amino acids. Full variable domain (remainder filled in from reference TRBV2 and TRBJ1-2): EPEVTQTPSHQVTQMGQEVILRCVPISNHLYFYWYRQILGQKVEFLVSFYNNEISEKSEIFDDQFSVERPDGSNFTLKIRSTKLEDSAMYFCASRSPTDYGYTFGSGTRLTVV.

Concerning this clone itself: This sample includes further DNA sequences coding for the same CDR3. The chain has TRBV3-1 (or the pseudogene TRBV3-2) and TRBJ2-7; the D is unclear. The CDR3 has 13 residues. CDR1 LGHDT and CDR2 YNNKEL come from the germline V gene (reference sequence). V was shortened by 1 base and J by 0 bases, with 4 bases between the two germline ends. The CDR3 coding sequence is TGTGCCAGCAGCCAAGGAGCCTCCTACGAGCAGTACTTC. It yields the protein CASSQGASYEQYF.